The clone carrying this T cell receptor (beta chain) was found many times. The data belong to a study of blood T cells in healthy people across ages. Then a second PCR, running about 6 to 11 cycles, was carried out with a sample-barcoded 5' primer and a J-beta primer mix. TCRdb reprocessed the 5' RACE reads via MiXCR and lists one record per CDR3 protein. The sample contains approximately 1,700,000 distinct CDR3 sequences, roughly two fifths of which appear only once. This sequence was found in a human donor in good health. The sequenced material came from blood.

The CDR3: CASSLSFYEQYF. The CDR3 nucleotides are TGTGCCAGCAGCTTAAGTTTCTACGAGCAGTACTTC. J is TRBJ2-7 and V is TRBV28; D ambiguous. Germline CDR1 and CDR2: MDHEN and SYDVKM. V lost 6 bases and J 3 bases, leaving 9 bases between the germline ends. The CDR3 contains 12 residues.